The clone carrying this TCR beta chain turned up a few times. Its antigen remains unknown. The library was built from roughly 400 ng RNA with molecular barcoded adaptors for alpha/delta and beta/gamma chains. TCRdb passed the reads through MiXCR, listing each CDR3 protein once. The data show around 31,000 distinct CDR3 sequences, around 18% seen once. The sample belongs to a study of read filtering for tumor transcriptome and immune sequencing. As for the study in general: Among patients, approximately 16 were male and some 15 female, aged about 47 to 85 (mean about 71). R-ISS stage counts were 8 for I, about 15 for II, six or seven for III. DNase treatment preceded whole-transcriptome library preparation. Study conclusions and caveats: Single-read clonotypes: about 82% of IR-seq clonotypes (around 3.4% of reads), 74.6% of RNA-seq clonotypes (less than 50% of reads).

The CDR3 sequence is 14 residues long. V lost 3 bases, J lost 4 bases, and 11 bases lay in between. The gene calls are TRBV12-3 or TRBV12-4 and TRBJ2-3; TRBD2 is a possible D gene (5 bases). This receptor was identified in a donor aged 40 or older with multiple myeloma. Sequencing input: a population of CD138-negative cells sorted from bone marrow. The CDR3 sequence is CASSLSSGSDTQYF. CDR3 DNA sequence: TGTGCCAGCAGTTTGAGTTCGGGGTCAGATACGCAGTATTTT.